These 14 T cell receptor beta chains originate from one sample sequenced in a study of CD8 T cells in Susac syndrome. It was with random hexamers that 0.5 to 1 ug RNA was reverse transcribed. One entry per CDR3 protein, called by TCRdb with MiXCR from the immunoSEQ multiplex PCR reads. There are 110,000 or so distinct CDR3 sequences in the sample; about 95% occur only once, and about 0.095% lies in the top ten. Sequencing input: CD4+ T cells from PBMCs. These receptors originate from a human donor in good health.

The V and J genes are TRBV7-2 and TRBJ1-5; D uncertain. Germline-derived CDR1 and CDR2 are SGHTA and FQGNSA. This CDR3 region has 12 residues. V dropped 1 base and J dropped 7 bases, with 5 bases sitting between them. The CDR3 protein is CASSLDGQPQHF. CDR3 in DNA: TGTGCCAGCAGCTTAGATGGGCAGCCCCAGCATTTT.

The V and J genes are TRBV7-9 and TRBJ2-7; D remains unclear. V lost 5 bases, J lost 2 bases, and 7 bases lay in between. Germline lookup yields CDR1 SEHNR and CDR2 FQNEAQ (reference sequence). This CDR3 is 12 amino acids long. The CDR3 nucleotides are TGTGCCAGCAGCGGGCAGGCCTACGAGCAGTACTTC. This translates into CASSGQAYEQYF.

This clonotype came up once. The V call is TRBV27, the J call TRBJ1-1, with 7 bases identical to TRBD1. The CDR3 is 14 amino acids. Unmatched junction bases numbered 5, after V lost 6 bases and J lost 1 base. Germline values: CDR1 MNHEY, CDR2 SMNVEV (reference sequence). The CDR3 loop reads CASSYTGANTEAFF. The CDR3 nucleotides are TGTGCCAGCAGCTATACAGGGGCGAACACTGAAGCTTTCTTT.

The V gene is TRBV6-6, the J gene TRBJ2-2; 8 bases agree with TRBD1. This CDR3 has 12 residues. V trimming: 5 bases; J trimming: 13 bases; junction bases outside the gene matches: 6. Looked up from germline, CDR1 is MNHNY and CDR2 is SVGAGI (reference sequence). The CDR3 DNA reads TGTGCCAGCAGTCAGGGGGCGGGTGGGCTGTTTTTT. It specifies CASSQGAGGLFF.

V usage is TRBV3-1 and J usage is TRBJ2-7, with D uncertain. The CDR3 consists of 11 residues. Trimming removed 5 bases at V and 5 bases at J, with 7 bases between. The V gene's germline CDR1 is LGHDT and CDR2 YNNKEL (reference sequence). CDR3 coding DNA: TGTGCCAGCAGCGCCTCGAACGAGCAGTACTTC. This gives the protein CASSASNEQYF.

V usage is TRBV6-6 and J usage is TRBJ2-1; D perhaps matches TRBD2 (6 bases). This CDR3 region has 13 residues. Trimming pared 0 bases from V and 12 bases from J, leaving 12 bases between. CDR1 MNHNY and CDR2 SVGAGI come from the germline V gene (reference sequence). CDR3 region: CASSYSEGGGQFF. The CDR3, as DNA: TGTGCCAGCAGTTACTCAGAGGGAGGTGGGCAGTTCTTC.

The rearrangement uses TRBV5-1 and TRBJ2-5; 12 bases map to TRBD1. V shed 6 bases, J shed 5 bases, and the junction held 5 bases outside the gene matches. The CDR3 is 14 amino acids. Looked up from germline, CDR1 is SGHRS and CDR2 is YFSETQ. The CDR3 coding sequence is TGCGCCAGCAACCCCGGGACAGGGGGCGAGACCCAGTACTTC. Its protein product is CASNPGTGGETQYF.

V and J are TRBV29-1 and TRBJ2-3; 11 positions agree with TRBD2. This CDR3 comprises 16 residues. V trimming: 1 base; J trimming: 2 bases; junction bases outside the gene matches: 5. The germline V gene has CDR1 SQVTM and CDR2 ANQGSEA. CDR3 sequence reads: CSVEGGTSGYTDTQYF. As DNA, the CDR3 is TGCAGCGTTGAAGGTGGGACTAGCGGATACACAGATACGCAGTATTTT.

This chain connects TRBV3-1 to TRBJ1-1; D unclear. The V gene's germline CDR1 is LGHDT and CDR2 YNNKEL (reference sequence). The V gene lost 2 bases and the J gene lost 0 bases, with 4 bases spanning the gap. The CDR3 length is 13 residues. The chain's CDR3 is CASSQRVNTEAFF. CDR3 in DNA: TGTGCCAGCAGCCAAAGGGTGAACACTGAAGCTTTCTTT.

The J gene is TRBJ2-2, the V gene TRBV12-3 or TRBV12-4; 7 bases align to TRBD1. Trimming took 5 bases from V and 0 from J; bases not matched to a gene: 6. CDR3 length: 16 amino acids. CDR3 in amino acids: CASSGAGTANTGELFF. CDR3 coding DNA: TGTGCCAGCAGTGGGGCCGGGACAGCGAACACCGGGGAGCTGTTTTTT.

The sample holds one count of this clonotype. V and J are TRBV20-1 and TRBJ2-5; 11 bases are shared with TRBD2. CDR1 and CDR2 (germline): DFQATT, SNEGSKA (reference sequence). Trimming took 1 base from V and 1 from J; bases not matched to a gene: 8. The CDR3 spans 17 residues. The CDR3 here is CSARGFRLAGGQETQYF. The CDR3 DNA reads TGCAGTGCTAGAGGTTTTAGGCTAGCGGGGGGCCAAGAGACCCAGTACTTC.

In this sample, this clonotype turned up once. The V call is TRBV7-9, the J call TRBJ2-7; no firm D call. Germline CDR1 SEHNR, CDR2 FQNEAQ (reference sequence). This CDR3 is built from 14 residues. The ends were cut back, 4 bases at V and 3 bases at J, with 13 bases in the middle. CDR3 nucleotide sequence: TGTGCCAGCAGCTCCGTATTGGGGATCTACGAGCAGTACTTC. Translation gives CASSSVLGIYEQYF.

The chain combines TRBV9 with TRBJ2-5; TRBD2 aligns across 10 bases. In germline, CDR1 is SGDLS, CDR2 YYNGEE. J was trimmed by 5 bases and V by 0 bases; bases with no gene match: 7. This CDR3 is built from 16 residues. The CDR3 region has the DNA TGTGCCAGCAGCGTAGTCACTAGCGGGATTTCTGAGACCCAGTACTTC. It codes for CASSVVTSGISETQYF.

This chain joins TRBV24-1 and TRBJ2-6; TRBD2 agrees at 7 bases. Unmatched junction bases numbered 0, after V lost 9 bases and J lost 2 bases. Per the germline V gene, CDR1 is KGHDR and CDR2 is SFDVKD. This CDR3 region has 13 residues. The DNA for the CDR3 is TGTGCCACCGGGGGGGCTGGGGCCAACGTCCTGACTTTC. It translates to CATGGAGANVLTF.